This T cell receptor beta chain is drawn from a study of T cells in Graves' hyperthyroidism and ophthalmopathy. The CDR3 regions of TCR beta were amplified from RNA transcripts. The HTBI primer set served for first-round RT-PCR of the TCR CDR3. TCRdb recomputed calls from the multiplex PCR reads with MiXCR, one row per CDR3 protein. The table records roughly 150,000 distinct CDR3 sequences, about 9.4% of them present only once. This clonotype has just a few counts. The germline gene is not matched at one end of the junction; a read error may be the cause. PBMCs came from around 10 ml fresh peripheral blood. The CDR3 extends over 16 amino acids. Germline V gene lookup returns CDR1 SSHAT and CDR2 FNYEAQ (reference sequence).

The chain uses TRBV7-7 and TRBJ2-1, with D perhaps given as TRBD1 or TRBD2 (6 bases each). Sequencing input: blood. This TCR was recovered from a woman between 18 and 29 years old with Graves' hyperthyroidism that later progressed to Graves' ophthalmopathy. The CDR3 DNA sequence: TGTGCTAGCAGCTTGGGCGGGACACCGAACGGAAATGAGCAGTTCTTC. Amino acids: CASSLGGTPNGNEQFF.